The clone carrying this TCR beta chain was detected only a few times. Its antigen remains unidentified. RNA transcripts gave rise to amplified TCR beta CDR3 regions. Using the HTBI primer set, a first-round RT-PCR was run on the TCR CDR3. A single record per CDR3 protein comes from TCRdb applying MiXCR to the multiplex PCR reads. The sample consists of almost 500,000 distinct CDR3 sequences, approximately 23% of them appearing once. The data were obtained in a study of T cells in Graves' hyperthyroidism and ophthalmopathy. At the level of the study: Peripheral blood was secured at the point of initial diagnosis, before any treatment. Study-wide findings and caveats: Before onset, ophthalmopathy was predicted by the model a median around 6 months earlier.

Each person with ophthalmopathy scored at least 3 on the Clinical Activity Score, reached NOSPECS grade 4 or higher, and had been ill under 3 months. A patient was excluded if there was uncontrolled infection, other autoimmune disease, pregnancy or lactation. This receptor was taken from a woman between 70 and 85 years old with Graves' ophthalmopathy. The sample was blood.

The CDR3 is CASSPRTGITEAFF. Here the CDR3 DNA reads TGCGCCAGCAGCCCTCGGACAGGGATCACTGAAGCTTTCTTT. This chain uses TRBV5-1 with TRBJ1-1; 8 positions agree with TRBD1. There are 14 residues in the CDR3. From germline, CDR1 is SGHRS and CDR2 YFSETQ. Trimming cost V 4 bases and J 4 bases; bases outside gene matches: 6.